The 3 T cell receptor beta chains in this list originate from one sample, sequenced in a study of OX40 agonist ivuxolimab in advanced cancers. Assay used: immunoSEQ multiplex PCR; TCRdb lists only in-frame clones, some missing. The data contain roughly 68,000 clones, 70% to 85% of them singletons. The sequenced sample was CD4+ or CD8+ T cells sorted from blood, obtained in a trial of the OX40 agonist ivuxolimab. These receptors originate from an adult with an advanced solid tumor such as melanoma, head and neck, liver or kidney cancer.

The sample holds a few counts of this clone. The V call is TRBV2, the J call TRBJ2-1; 7 bases are a match to TRBD1. Germline CDR1 reads SNHLY; CDR2 reads FYNNEI. J was trimmed by 6 bases and V by 7 bases; bases with no gene match: 3. The CDR3 loop spans 12 amino acids. As DNA, the CDR3 is TGTGCCAGCACGACAGGGTTCAATGAGCAGTTCTTC. Encoded protein: CASTTGFNEQFF.

The V call is TRBV19, the J call TRBJ2-4; 7 bases match TRBD2. This CDR3 is 13 amino acids long. Germline lookup yields CDR1 LNHDA and CDR2 SQIVND (reference sequence). With 4 bases clipped from V and 15 bases from J, the junction kept 12 bases outside the gene matches. The CDR3 loop is CASSTLEVGRRYF. The DNA for the CDR3 is TGTGCCAGTAGTACCCTAGAGGTCGGGAGGAGGTACTTC. Supplemented by reference TRBV19 and TRBJ2-4, the full variable domain reads DGGITQSPKYLFRKEGQNVTLSCEQNLNHDAMYWYRQDPGQGLRLIYYSQIVNDFQKGDIAEGYSVSREKKESFPLTVTSAQKNPTAFYLCASSTLEVGRRYFGAGTRLSVL.

V gene TRBV28 combines with J gene TRBJ2-3; D call uncertain. Germline V gene lookup returns CDR1 MDHEN and CDR2 SYDVKM. The CDR3 covers 12 residues. V shed 5 bases and J shed 4 bases, with 7 bases lying between them. Here the CDR3 reads CASSPASDTQYF. CDR3 bases: TGTGCCAGCAGTCCCGCGTCAGATACGCAGTATTTT. Filled out from reference TRBV28 and TRBJ2-3, the complete variable domain reads DVKVTQSSRYLVKRTGEKVFLECVQDMDHENMFWYRQDPGLGLRLIYFSYDVKMKEKGDIPEGYSVSREKKERFSLILESASTNQTSMYLCASSPASDTQYFGPGTRLTVL.